This is a list of T cell receptor beta chains from one sample in a study of blood T cell repertoires in COVID-19. Using immunoSEQ multiplex PCR, the repertoire was profiled, and TCRdb retains in-frame clones only, with some absent. The table shows some 220,000 clones, with less than 85% occurring only once. Sequenced: peripheral blood. Receptors originate from an older woman with acute or convalescent COVID-19. Both conserved end residues are part of each CDR3. Each record gives: V gene, clone size, J gene, D gene, CDR3 protein, CDR3 DNA. The D gene is left open where the match is weak. Where a row states a size, it is once, few, many or the class of an expanded clone; other rows omit it.

v_gene: TRBV20-1; abundance: .; j_gene: TRBJ2-3; d_gene: .; CDR3aa: CSASAVHSGDTQYF; CDR3nt: TGCAGTGCTAGTGCGGTTCATTCAGGAGATACGCAGTATTTT
v_gene: TRBV6-5; abundance: .; j_gene: TRBJ2-5; d_gene: .; CDR3aa: CASRRQGSQETQYF; CDR3nt: TGTGCCAGCCGACGTCAGGGAAGCCAAGAGACCCAGTACTTC
v_gene: TRBV18; abundance: once; j_gene: TRBJ2-5; d_gene: .; CDR3aa: CASSRQASGETQYF; CDR3nt: TGTGCCAGCTCACGACAGGCATCTGGGGAGACCCAGTACTTC
v_gene: TRBV30; abundance: .; j_gene: TRBJ2-3; d_gene: .; CDR3aa: CAWSTRAGDTQYF; CDR3nt: TGTGCCTGGTCGACTAGAGCAGGGGATACGCAGTATTTT
v_gene: TRBV7-8; abundance: .; j_gene: TRBJ1-5; d_gene: .; CDR3aa: CASSLREVGGDLGSNQPQHF; CDR3nt: TGTGCCAGCAGCTTAAGAGAGGTGGGGGGGGATCTGGGAAGCAATCAGCCCCAGCATTTT
v_gene: TRBV5-1; abundance: .; j_gene: TRBJ2-5; d_gene: TRBD2; CDR3aa: CASSLGVSTSGGQETQYF; CDR3nt: TGCGCCAGCAGCTTGGGAGTCAGTACTAGCGGGGGCCAAGAGACCCAGTACTTC
v_gene: TRBV5-1; abundance: once; j_gene: TRBJ2-3; d_gene: TRBD2; CDR3aa: CASSLGLASDTQYF; CDR3nt: TGCGCCAGCAGCCTCGGACTAGCATCAGATACGCAGTATTTT
v_gene: TRBV11-2; abundance: .; j_gene: TRBJ1-1; d_gene: .; CDR3aa: CASSFGRYGRAEAFF; CDR3nt: TGTGCCAGCAGCTTTGGCCGGTATGGGAGGGCTGAAGCTTTCTTT
v_gene: TRBV11-2; abundance: .; j_gene: TRBJ1-3; d_gene: .; CDR3aa: CASSPSLSSGNTIYF; CDR3nt: TGTGCCAGCAGCCCGAGCTTGAGTTCTGGAAACACCATATATTTT
v_gene: TRBV4-3; abundance: few; j_gene: TRBJ2-5; d_gene: .; CDR3aa: CASSQDIGQQETQYF; CDR3nt: TGCGCCAGCAGCCAAGATATAGGACAGCAAGAGACCCAGTACTTC
v_gene: TRBV9; abundance: .; j_gene: TRBJ1-3; d_gene: TRBD1; CDR3aa: CASSVGGGDRAGNTIYF; CDR3nt: TGTGCCAGCAGCGTAGGAGGGGGCGACAGGGCTGGAAACACCATATATTTT
v_gene: TRBV6-2/TRBV6-3; abundance: .; j_gene: TRBJ2-5; d_gene: TRBD1; CDR3aa: CASSYPRRNLGQANKETQYF; CDR3nt: TGTGCCAGCAGTTACCCAAGACGGAATCTTGGACAGGCAAACAAAGAGACCCAGTACTTC
v_gene: TRBV5-6; abundance: few; j_gene: TRBJ2-6; d_gene: .; CDR3aa: CASSSGAGASNVLTF; CDR3nt: TGTGCCAGCAGCTCAGGGGCAGGGGCGTCCAACGTCCTGACTTTC
v_gene: TRBV7-2; abundance: .; j_gene: TRBJ2-7; d_gene: TRBD2; CDR3aa: CASSGRLAGVSYEQYF; CDR3nt: TGTGCCAGCAGCGGGCGACTAGCGGGGGTCTCCTACGAGCAGTACTTC
v_gene: TRBV29-1; abundance: .; j_gene: TRBJ2-3; d_gene: .; CDR3aa: CSVEAEVYSTDTQYF; CDR3nt: TGCAGCGTTGAAGCCGAGGTCTATAGCACAGATACGCAGTATTTT
v_gene: TRBV7-2; abundance: .; j_gene: TRBJ2-5; d_gene: TRBD2; CDR3aa: CASSYRGGAVRETQYF; CDR3nt: TGTGCCAGCAGCTACCGCGGGGGGGCCGTTCGCGAGACCCAGTACTTC